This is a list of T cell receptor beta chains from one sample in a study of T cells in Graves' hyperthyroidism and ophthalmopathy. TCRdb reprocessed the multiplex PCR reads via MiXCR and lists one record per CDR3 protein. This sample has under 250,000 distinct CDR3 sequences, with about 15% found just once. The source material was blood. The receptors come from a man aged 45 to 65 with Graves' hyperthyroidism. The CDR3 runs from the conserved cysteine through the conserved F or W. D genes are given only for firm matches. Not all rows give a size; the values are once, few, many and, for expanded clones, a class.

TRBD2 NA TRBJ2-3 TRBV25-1 TGTGCCAGCAGTGGCACTAGCGATAGCACAGATACGCAGTATTTT CASSGTSDSTDTQYF
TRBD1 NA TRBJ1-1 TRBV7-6 TGTGCCAGCAGCCGGGACAGCATGAACACTGAAGCTTTCTTT CASSRDSMNTEAFF
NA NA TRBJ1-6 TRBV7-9 TGTGCCAGCAGCGGCCGAGATAATTCACCCCTCCACTTT CASSGRDNSPLHF
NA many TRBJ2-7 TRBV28 TGTGCCAGCAGTTTGCGCGACAGTCGGTCATACTACTACGAGCAGTACTTC CASSLRDSRSYYYEQYF
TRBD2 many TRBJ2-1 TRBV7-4 TGTGCCAGCAGCCCCCGACTAGCGGAGTACAATGAGCAGTTCTTC CASSPRLAEYNEQFF
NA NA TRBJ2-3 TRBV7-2 TGTGCCAGCAGTCCGGCCCGGGGACAAGGAGGCACAGATACGCAGTATTTT CASSPARGQGGTDTQYF
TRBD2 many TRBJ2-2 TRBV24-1 TGTGCCACCAGTGATCCGGGACTAGCGGAGAACACCGGGGAGCTGTTTTTT CATSDPGLAENTGELFF
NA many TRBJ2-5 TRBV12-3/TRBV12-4 TGTGCCAGCAGTTTCCTAGGAGGAGGTGAGGAGACCCAGTACTTC CASSFLGGGEETQYF
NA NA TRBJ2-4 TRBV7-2 TGTGCCAGCAGCTTAGCGGGATTCGCTCCCAAAAACATTCAGTACTTC CASSLAGFAPKNIQYF
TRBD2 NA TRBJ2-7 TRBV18 TGTGCCAGCTCACCATCGGGACTAGGCTACGAGCAGTACTTC CASSPSGLGYEQYF
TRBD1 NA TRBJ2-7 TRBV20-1 TGCAGCGCCCAAGGACAGGGGATGGGTGAGCAGTACTTC CSAQGQGMGEQYF
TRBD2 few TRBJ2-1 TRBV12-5 TGTGCTAGTGGTTTGGTGGGGACTAGCTCCTACAATGAGCAGTTCTTC CASGLVGTSSYNEQFF
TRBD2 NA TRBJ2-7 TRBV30 TGTGCCTTTCTTAGCGGGAGGTCCTACGAGCAGTACTTC CAFLSGRSYEQYF
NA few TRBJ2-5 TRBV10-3 TGTGCCATCAGTGACCCCGGACAGTGGGAGACCCAGTACTTC CAISDPGQWETQYF
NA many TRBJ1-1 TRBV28 TGTGCCGTCTTTAAGGACAGTTCTTCCGAAGCTTTCTTT CAVFKDSSSEAFF
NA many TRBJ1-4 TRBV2 TGTGCCAGTAACCGGGACACCCATGAAAAACTGTTTTTT CASNRDTHEKLFF
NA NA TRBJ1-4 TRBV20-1 TGCAGTGCTAGAGCCAGGGAGAGTGTTGGCAGAGGCAATGAAAAACTGTTTTTT CSARARESVGRGNEKLFF
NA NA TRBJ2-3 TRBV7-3 TGTGCCAGCAGCTCTTCCTCTTACACAGATACGCAGTATTTT CASSSSSYTDTQYF
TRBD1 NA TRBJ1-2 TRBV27 TGTGCCAGCAGTTTTACAGGGGGTGGCTACACCTTC CASSFTGGGYTF
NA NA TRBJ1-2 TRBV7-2 TGTGCCAGCAGCCCCGAAGGGGGGGTCGCCTATGGCTACACCTTC CASSPEGGVAYGYTF
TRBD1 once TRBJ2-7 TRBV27 TGTGCCGGCAGTCCCTCGGGGACAGGGTACTACGAGCAGTACTTC CAGSPSGTGYYEQYF
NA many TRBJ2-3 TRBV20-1 TGCAGTGCTAGAATATTGGCCAGCACAGATACGCAGTATTTT CSARILASTDTQYF
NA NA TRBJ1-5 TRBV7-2 TGTGCCAGCAGCTCGTGGGGTGGGCCCCAGCATTTT CASSSWGGPQHF
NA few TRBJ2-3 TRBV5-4 TGTGCCAGCAGCAGCAAGGGCGAGGATACGCAGTATTTT CASSSKGEDTQYF
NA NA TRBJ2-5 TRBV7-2 TGTGCCAGCAGCTTGGAAGGGTGGGGGAAGTACTTC CASSLEGWGKYF
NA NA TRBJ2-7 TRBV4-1 TGCGCCAGCAGCTCGCGGACTGAGCTCTACGAGCAGTACTTC CASSSRTELYEQYF
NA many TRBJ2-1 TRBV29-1 TGCAGCGGGAAGAGGGTCCAGCCTAGGGGTGAGCAGTTCTTC CSGKRVQPRGEQFF
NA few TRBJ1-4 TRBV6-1 TGTGCCAGCATTGAACTCCGGGACAACTATGCAACTAATGAAAAACTGTTTTTT CASIELRDNYATNEKLFF
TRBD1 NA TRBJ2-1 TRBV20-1 TGCAGTGCTCTGGGACAGGGGAACAATGAGCAGTTCTTC CSALGQGNNEQFF
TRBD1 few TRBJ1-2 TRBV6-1 TGTGCCAGCAGTGATGCAGGGGGCGACGGCTACACCTTC CASSDAGGDGYTF
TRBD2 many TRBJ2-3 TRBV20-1 TGCAGTGCCCCTGACCGACTAGCGGGAGGGCCAGGAGATACGCAGTATTTT CSAPDRLAGGPGDTQYF
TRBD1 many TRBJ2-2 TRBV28 TGTGCCAGCAGAGGACAGGGAATGGGGACCGGGGAGCTGTTTTTT CASRGQGMGTGELFF
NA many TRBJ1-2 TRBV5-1 TGCGCCAGCAGCTTGGGAACGGATGGCTACACCTTC CASSLGTDGYTF
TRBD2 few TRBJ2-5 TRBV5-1 TGCGCCAGCAGCTCGGGGGGATTAGCGAACCAAGAGACCCAGTACTTC CASSSGGLANQETQYF
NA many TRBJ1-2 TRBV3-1 TGTGCCAGCAGCGCCCAGCCTAGTTTCTATGGCTACACCTTC CASSAQPSFYGYTF
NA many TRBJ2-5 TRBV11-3 TGTGCCAGCAGCTTAGGATCGGCCTCGGCGGAGACCCAGTACTTC CASSLGSASAETQYF
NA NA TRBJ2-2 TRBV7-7 TGTGCTAGCAGCTTGGGAGCCAACGGGGCCACCGGGGAGCTGTTTTTT CASSLGANGATGELFF
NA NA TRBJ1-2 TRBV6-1 TGTACCAGCAGTGAATTGGACAGCTTCCTTAACTATGGCTACACCTTC CTSSELDSFLNYGYTF
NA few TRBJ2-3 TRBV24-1 TGTGCCACCGGAACGCAGCGTTCCTCAGATACGCAGTATTTT CATGTQRSSDTQYF
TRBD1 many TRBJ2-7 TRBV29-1 TGCAGCGTTACCGGGACAGGAGCCTACGAGCAGTACTTC CSVTGTGAYEQYF
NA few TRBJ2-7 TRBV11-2 TGTGCCAGCAGCTTTATCTTTGTGTTAACGGGCCGTGGCCCCTACGAGCAGTACTTC CASSFIFVLTGRGPYEQYF
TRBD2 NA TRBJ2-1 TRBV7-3 TGTGCCAGCAGCCAACTAGCGGGGTATGAGCAGTTCTTC CASSQLAGYEQFF
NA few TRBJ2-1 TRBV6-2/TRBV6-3 TGTGCCAGCAGTTACAGTACCTACAATGAGCAGTTCTTC CASSYSTYNEQFF
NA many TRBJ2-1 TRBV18 TGTGCCAGCACGACTCTCAACTCCTACAATGAGCAGTTCTTC CASTTLNSYNEQFF
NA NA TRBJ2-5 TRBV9 TGTGCCAGCAGCCCAACCTGGGCCTGGGGAGAGACCCAGTACTTC CASSPTWAWGETQYF
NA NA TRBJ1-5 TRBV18 TGTGCCAGCTCACCAAAGGGATGGGGACAGCCCCAGCATTTT CASSPKGWGQPQHF
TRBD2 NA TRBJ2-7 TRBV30 TGTGCCGCCAGCAAGAGACTAGCGGGACGACTCTCCTACGAGCAGTACTTC CAASKRLAGRLSYEQYF
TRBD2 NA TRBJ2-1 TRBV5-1 TGCGCCAGCGGCTTGGACGGGACTAGCGGGAGTCACGAGCAGTTCTTC CASGLDGTSGSHEQFF
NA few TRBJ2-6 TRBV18 TGTGCCAGCTCACGCGCCCCCTACAGCTCTGGGGCCAACGTCCTGACTTTC CASSRAPYSSGANVLTF
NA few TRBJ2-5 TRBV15 TGTGCCACCAGCAGAGGTGGACAGAACCAAGAGACCCAGTACTTC CATSRGGQNQETQYF
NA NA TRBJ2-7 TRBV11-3 TGTGCCAGCAGCTTAGGAGGCATGCTCGAGCAGTACTTC CASSLGGMLEQYF
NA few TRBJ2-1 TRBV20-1 TGCAGTGCTAGAGGCCGGCCGGGGCTTAGCTCCTACAATGAGCAGTTCTTC CSARGRPGLSSYNEQFF
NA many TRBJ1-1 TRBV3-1 TGTGCCAGCAGCGACCGGGCCCTGAACACTGAAGCTTTCTTT CASSDRALNTEAFF
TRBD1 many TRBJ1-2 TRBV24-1 TGTGCCACCAGTGCCCAATCAGGGGGCGGGTATGGCTACACCTTC CATSAQSGGGYGYTF
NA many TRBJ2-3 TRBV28 TGTGCCAGCAGTGATCAGCGGAGAGGCACAGATACGCAGTATTTT CASSDQRRGTDTQYF
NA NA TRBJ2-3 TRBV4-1 TGCGCCAGCAGCCAAGTGGGGGATACGCAGTATTTT CASSQVGDTQYF
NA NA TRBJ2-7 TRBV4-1 TGCGCCAGCAGCCCGCTTCTGAGGGGGGGACCCGCTCACGAGCAGTACTTC CASSPLLRGGPAHEQYF